Sequencing of this T cell receptor (beta chain) was carried out in a study of cytomegalovirus exposure and HLA in healthy donors. Sampled while nominally healthy, donors likely had unrecorded immune exposures. The PCR was carried out with 60 Vbeta primers and 13 Jbeta primers. Repertoires were generated with immunoSEQ multiplex PCR, while TCRdb's copy carries only in-frame clones and drops some. The repertoire holds 170,000 or so clones, with about 82% as singletons. This clone was counted a few times. Its antigen is still unknown. The CDR3 length is 13 residues. Germline V gene sequence: CDR1 SGHTA, CDR2 FQGNSA. V shed 1 base and J shed 5 bases, with 6 bases lying between them. Study-level results: Later analysis reportedly placed an Asian-associated ancestry cluster below the roughly 700-donor mean in N-insertions.

The chain has TRBV7-2 and TRBJ1-5; D not resolved. The receptor was derived from a woman in her 50s in good health and CMV-seropositive. Specimen: PBMCs. The CDR3 reads CASSLEHDQPQHF. The CDR3 coding sequence is TGTGCCAGCAGCTTAGAGCATGATCAGCCCCAGCATTTT.